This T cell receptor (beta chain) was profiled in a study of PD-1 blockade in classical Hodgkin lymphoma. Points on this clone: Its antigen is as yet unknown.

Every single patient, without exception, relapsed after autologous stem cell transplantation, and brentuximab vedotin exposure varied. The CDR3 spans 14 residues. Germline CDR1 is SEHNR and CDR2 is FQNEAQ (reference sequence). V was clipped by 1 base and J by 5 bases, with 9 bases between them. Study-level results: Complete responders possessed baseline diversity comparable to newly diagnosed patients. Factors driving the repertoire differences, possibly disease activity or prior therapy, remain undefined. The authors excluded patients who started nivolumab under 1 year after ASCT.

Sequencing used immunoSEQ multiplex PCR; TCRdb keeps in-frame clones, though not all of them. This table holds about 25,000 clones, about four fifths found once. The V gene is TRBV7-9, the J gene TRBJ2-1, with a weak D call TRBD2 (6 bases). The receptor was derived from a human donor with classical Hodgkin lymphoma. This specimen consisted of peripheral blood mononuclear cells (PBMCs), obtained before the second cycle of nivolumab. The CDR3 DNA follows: TGTGCCAGCAGCTTAGGCGGGGAACACAATGAGCAGTTCTTC. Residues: CASSLGGEHNEQFF.